This T cell receptor (beta chain) is drawn from a study of CD8+CD57+ T cells in acquired aplastic anemia. CDR3 size: 15 residues. Looked up from germline, CDR1 is DFQATT and CDR2 is SNEGSKA (reference sequence). The trim removed 4 bases at V and 1 base at J, leaving 10 bases unmatched. Genomic DNA provided the template from which TCR beta VDJ and CDR3 profiles were obtained. TCRdb itself ran the reads through MiXCR, one entry per CDR3 protein. Of roughly 290,000 distinct CDR3 sequences in the sample, 56% were seen once. Those patients picked for sequencing had displayed CD8+CD57+ cell expansion on flow cytometry. Every patient presented with severe acquired aplastic anemia.

This chain joins TRBV20-1 and TRBJ2-7; 7 nucleotides line up with TRBD1. This TCR derives from a human donor with aplastic anemia. Material: sorted CD4+, CD8+, or CD8+CD57+ T cells (not recorded which) from PBMCs. The CDR3 region has the DNA TGCAGTGCTACAGATCAGGGGGATGTTTCCTACGAGCAGTACTTC. It yields the protein CSATDQGDVSYEQYF.